Listed below are T cell receptor beta chains from one sample, sequenced in a study of cytomegalovirus exposure and HLA in healthy donors. Some clones are missing from TCRdb's copy, which holds only in-frame ones; the method was immunoSEQ multiplex PCR. Of some 150,000 clones in the sample, about 80% were seen once. Sequencing used PBMCs. The receptors come from a man younger than 40 in good health and CMV-seronegative. Both conserved end residues are part of each CDR3. A D gene is named only where the DNA matches it firmly. Rows may omit the clone size; those that give it use once, few, many or a size class.

-,TRBV5-1,TRBJ1-1,-,CASSLEASGTEAFF,TGCGCCAGCAGCTTGGAAGCAAGTGGCACTGAAGCTTTCTTT
once,TRBV7-9,TRBJ1-1,-,CASSNLIREAFF,TGTGCCAGCAGCAATCTGATCCGGGAAGCTTTCTTT
few,TRBV18,TRBJ1-5,-,CASSPWEASLNQPQHF,TGTGCCAGCTCACCCTGGGAGGCCTCATTAAATCAGCCCCAGCATTTT
once,TRBV29-1,TRBJ2-7,TRBD2,CSVVKTSGSYEQYF,TGCAGCGTTGTGAAGACTAGCGGGAGTTACGAGCAGTACTTC
-,TRBV5-1,TRBJ1-1,-,CASSSGQQRGNTEAFF,TGCGCCAGCAGCTCTGGACAGCAGAGGGGGAACACTGAAGCTTTCTTT
-,TRBV2,TRBJ2-7,-,CASSEEVMSMEQYF,TGTGCCAGCAGTGAGGAGGTAATGTCTATGGAGCAGTACTTC
-,TRBV7-5,TRBJ2-4,-,CVRSGGDF,TGTGTCAGAAGCGGGGGGGACTTC
-,TRBV2,TRBJ1-6,TRBD1,CASSEAEGQENSPLHF,TGTGCCAGCAGTGAAGCCGAGGGACAGGAGAATTCACCCCTCCACTTT
once,TRBV6-5,TRBJ2-7,-,CASKLPTYEQYF,TGTGCCAGCAAATTGCCTACCTACGAGCAGTACTTC
-,TRBV6-5,TRBJ2-7,-,CASSYSSLRYEQYF,TGTGCCAGCAGTTACTCGAGTCTCCGTTACGAGCAGTACTTC
-,TRBV6-5,TRBJ1-2,TRBD1,CASSYGRNRGHYGYTF,TGTGCCAGCAGTTACGGGAGGAACAGGGGACACTATGGCTACACCTTC
few,TRBV5-6,TRBJ1-2,TRBD1,CASSWTGSKGYGYTF,TGTGCCAGCAGTTGGACAGGGTCAAAGGGCTATGGCTACACCTTC
-,TRBV5-6,TRBJ1-1,-,CASSLAGAGGTEAFF,TGTGCCAGCAGTCTTGCAGGGGCGGGAGGCACTGAAGCTTTCTTT